The 5 T cell receptor beta chains in this list originate from one sample, sequenced in a study of monozygotic twins with inflammatory bowel disease. TCRdb reprocessed the 5' RACE reads; each CDR3 protein has one entry and no DNA is given. The repertoire table contains about 380,000 distinct CDR3 sequences. The sequencing input was blood. These receptors were collected from a human donor with ulcerative colitis or Crohn's disease, or a healthy co-twin of an affected twin (not recorded which).

J is TRBJ1-1 and V is TRBV7-9. Germline V CDR1 and CDR2: SEHNR, FQNEAQ (reference sequence). CDR3 size: 14 residues. The CDR3 here is CASSEHSRNTEAFF.

The CDR3 is CASSQDQVPWADTQYF. The chain couples TRBV4-2 to TRBJ2-3; there is no DNA to check the TCRdb D call of TRBD2. This CDR3 has 16 amino acids. Germline values: CDR1 LGHNA, CDR2 YNFKEQ.

The rearrangement links TRBV12-3 or TRBV12-4 to TRBJ2-7. This CDR3 has 14 amino acids. The CDR3 protein is CASSLKTWSYEQYF.

The CDR3 is CASSKVAGAQQGETQYF. The V call is TRBV28, the J call TRBJ2-5; the TCRdb D gene call, TRBD2, has no DNA to confirm it. Germline CDR1 reads MDHEN; CDR2 reads SYDVKM. CDR3 length equals 17 residues.

This chain links TRBV4-1 with TRBJ2-3. CDR1 MGHRA and CDR2 YSYEKL come from the germline V gene. The CDR3 loop spans 15 amino acids. The CDR3 loop is CASSQVKSDTDTQYF.